These 15 T cell receptor beta chains share one sample of origin, sequenced in a study of blood T cell repertoires in COVID-19 (TCRdb year 2020). The library was produced with the immunoSEQ multiplex PCR assay. Imported from immuneACCESS, the table was reduced by TCRdb to in-frame sequences with V and J called. These copies leave out some clones; in studies compared against another copy, an unresolved V gene accounts for under half, and the cause of the remainder is not known. This sample has about 380,000 clones in its table, and about 88% of those were observed once. Together, the top ten hold less than 1.5% of the sample. Source material: PBMCs or T cells enriched from blood (not recorded which). Source of these receptors: a woman under 30 who had recovered from COVID-19.

The chain couples TRBV12-3 or TRBV12-4 to TRBJ1-5; 7 bases line up with TRBD1. This CDR3 spans 13 amino acids. V shed 6 bases, J shed 9 bases, and the junction held 8 bases outside the gene matches. The CDR3 DNA is TGTGCCAGCAGCGACAGGGCTGCCCGGCCCCAGCATTTT. Its translation: CASSDRAARPQHF.

The gene calls are TRBV4-2 and TRBJ2-5, with 14 bases matching TRBD2. V lost 1 base and J lost 6; bases outside the gene matches: 10. The CDR3 covers 18 residues. Germline V gene sequence: CDR1 LGHNA, CDR2 YNFKEQ. CDR3: CASSQGGRTSGGWKTQYF. The CDR3 DNA sequence: TGTGCCAGCAGCCAAGGTGGTAGGACTAGCGGGGGGTGGAAGACCCAGTACTTC.

The genes are TRBV6-1 and TRBJ2-1; D is perhaps TRBD1 (5 bases). The CDR3 is 11 residues long. V lost 1 base, J lost 16 bases, and 11 bases lay in between. The germline V gene has CDR1 MNHNS and CDR2 SASEGT. CDR3 DNA sequence: TGTGCCAGCAGTGAAGTCCAGGGATCCTTCTTC. This sequence encodes CASSEVQGSFF.

The genes are TRBV7-3 and TRBJ1-6; maybe TRBD1 (5 bases). This CDR3 spans 17 amino acids. Trimming stripped 6 bases from V and 9 bases from J, with 24 bases between. Germline CDR1 is SGHTA and CDR2 is FQGTGA. The CDR3 loop reads CASSTYRTRNNGSPLHF. In DNA, the CDR3 is TGTGCCAGCAGTACCTATAGGACACGGAATAACGGTTCACCCCTCCACTTT.

This chain connects TRBV19 to TRBJ2-3; 8 bases fit TRBD2. This CDR3 contains 14 residues. V shed 5 bases and J 4 bases; nucleotides not matched to a gene: 5. The germline V gene has CDR1 LNHDA and CDR2 SQIVND (reference sequence). DNA for the CDR3: TGTGCCAGTAGTCCCGCGGGGGGCGCAGATACGCAGTATTTT. Amino acids: CASSPAGGADTQYF.

This rearrangement joins TRBV13 to TRBJ1-4; TRBD1 might be the D (5 bases). The CDR3 sequence is 14 residues long. Between the trimmed V and J ends, which lost 2 bases and 8 bases, there was a span of 12 bases. Germline V lookup: CDR1 PRHDT, CDR2 FYEKMQ (reference sequence). The CDR3 DNA reads as TGTGCCAGCAGCTTACTTCAGGGAGGGGAAAAACTGTTTTTT. Its translation: CASSLLQGGEKLFF.

J is TRBJ2-1 and V is TRBV11-2; 13 bases are a match to TRBD2. The CDR3 runs to 16 residues. The V gene's germline CDR1 is SGHAT and CDR2 FQNNGV. V was pared by 5 bases and J by 8 bases, with 9 bases of the junction left unmatched. The CDR3 DNA reads TGTGCCAGCAGCCCCCTAACTAGCGGGGGGGCCGATGAGCAGTTCTTC. It yields the protein CASSPLTSGGADEQFF.

In this sample, this clone turned up a few times. The V call is TRBV25-1, the J call TRBJ2-3; a weak D match, TRBD1 (6 bases). CDR3 length equals 17 residues. Trimming removed 6 bases at V and 0 bases at J, with 19 bases between. The germline CDR1 and CDR2 sequences are MGHDK and SYGVNS. CDR3 nucleotide sequence: TGTGCCAGCAGACACACTTTGGGGGCCTCTAGCACAGATACGCAGTATTTT. Translation: CASRHTLGASSTDTQYF.

This chain uses TRBV12-3 or TRBV12-4 with TRBJ2-5, with 7 nucleotides matching TRBD2. This CDR3 comprises 13 residues. Trimming took 6 bases from V and 5 from J; bases not matched to a gene: 6. CDR3 in amino acids: CASRGGAGETQYF. CDR3 coding DNA: TGTGCCAGCAGGGGAGGGGCGGGGGAGACCCAGTACTTC.

This chain links TRBV4-3 with TRBJ2-2; TRBD1 might be the D (5 bases). The CDR3 is 17 amino acids. Germline lookup yields CDR1 LGHNA and CDR2 YSLEER. V was shortened by 0 bases and J by 5 bases, with 16 bases between the two germline ends. The CDR3 spells CASSQDTVQERTGELFF. In DNA form, the CDR3 reads TGCGCCAGCAGCCAAGATACGGTACAGGAAAGGACCGGGGAGCTGTTTTTT.

Here the CDR3 DNA reads TGCAGTGCTAGTCAAGACAGGCTCGGATACGAGCAGTACTTC. It specifies CSASQDRLGYEQYF. V is TRBV20-1 and J is TRBJ2-7, with D maybe TRBD1 (6 bases). The V gene lost 3 bases and the J gene lost 4 bases, with 16 bases spanning the gap. CDR3 length equals 14 residues. The germline CDR1 and CDR2 sequences are DFQATT and SNEGSKA (reference sequence).

The gene calls are TRBV11-3 and TRBJ1-1, with 7 positions matching TRBD1. The V and J ends lost 5 bases and 2 bases, in that order; junction bases with no gene match: 5. The CDR3 loop spans 14 amino acids. Germline V lookup: CDR1 SGHNT, CDR2 YENEEA. The CDR3: CASSPQGVNTEAFF. The DNA for the CDR3 is TGTGCCAGCAGCCCCCAGGGGGTAAACACTGAAGCTTTCTTT.

The chain links TRBV5-1 to TRBJ2-7; D is perhaps TRBD1 (6 bases). The length of the CDR3 is 14 residues. Germline lookup yields CDR1 SGHRS and CDR2 YFSETQ. V was pared by 0 bases and J by 6 bases, with 13 bases between. This chain's CDR3 is CASSLVRGAAEQYF. The CDR3 DNA is TGCGCCAGCAGCTTGGTCAGGGGCGCGGCCGAGCAGTACTTC.

The chain carries TRBV27 and TRBJ1-1, with 10 bases identical to TRBD1. The germline CDR1 and CDR2 sequences are MNHEY and SMNVEV (reference sequence). CDR3 size: 17 residues. J lost 1 base, V lost 5 bases, and 10 bases had no gene match. The CDR3 region is CASSSFDRGRSNTEAFF. DNA for the CDR3: TGTGCCAGCAGTAGCTTTGACAGGGGGCGGTCGAACACTGAAGCTTTCTTT.

The V and J genes are TRBV6-5 and TRBJ1-5; D gene uncertain. This CDR3 region has 16 residues. V was shortened by 0 bases and J by 0 bases, with 9 bases between the two germline ends. CDR1 is MNHEY and CDR2 is SVGAGI in the germline V gene. The CDR3, as DNA: TGTGCCAGCAGTTACTCGAAACAGAATAGCAATCAGCCCCAGCATTTT. Translating gives CASSYSKQNSNQPQHF.